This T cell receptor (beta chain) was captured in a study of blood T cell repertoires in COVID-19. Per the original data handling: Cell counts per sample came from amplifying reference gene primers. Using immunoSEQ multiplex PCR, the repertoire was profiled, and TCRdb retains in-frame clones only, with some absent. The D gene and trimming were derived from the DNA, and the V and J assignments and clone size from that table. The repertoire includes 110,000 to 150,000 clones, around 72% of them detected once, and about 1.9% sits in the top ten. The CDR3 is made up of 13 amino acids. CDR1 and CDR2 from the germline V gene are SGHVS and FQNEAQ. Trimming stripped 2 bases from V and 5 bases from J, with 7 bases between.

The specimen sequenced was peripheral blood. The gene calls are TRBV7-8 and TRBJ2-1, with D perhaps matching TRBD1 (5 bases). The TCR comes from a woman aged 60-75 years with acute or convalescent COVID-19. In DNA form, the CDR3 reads TGTGCCAGCAGCTTAAGCAGGGACAATGAGCAGTTCTTC. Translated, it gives CASSLSRDNEQFF.